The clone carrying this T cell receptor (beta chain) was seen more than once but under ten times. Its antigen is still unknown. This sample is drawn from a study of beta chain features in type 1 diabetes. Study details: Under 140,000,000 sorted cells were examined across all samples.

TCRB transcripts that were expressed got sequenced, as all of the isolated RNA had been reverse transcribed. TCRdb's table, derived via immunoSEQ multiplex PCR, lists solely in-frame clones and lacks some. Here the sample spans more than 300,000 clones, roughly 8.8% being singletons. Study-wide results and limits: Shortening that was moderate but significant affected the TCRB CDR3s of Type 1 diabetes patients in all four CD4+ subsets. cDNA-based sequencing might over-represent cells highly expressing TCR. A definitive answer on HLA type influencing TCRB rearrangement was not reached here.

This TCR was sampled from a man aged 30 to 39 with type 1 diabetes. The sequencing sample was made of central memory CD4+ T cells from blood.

The DNA for the CDR3 is TGCGCCAGCAGCTTAGCGACAGGGAAGATCGGGGAGCTGTTTTTT. Its protein is CASSLATGKIGELFF. This chain connects TRBV5-1 to TRBJ2-2, with 7 bases fitting TRBD1. The CDR3 length is 15 residues. CDR1 and CDR2 from the germline V gene are SGHRS and YFSETQ. After removal of 2 bases from V and 7 bases from J, the junction contained 8 bases not matched to a gene.